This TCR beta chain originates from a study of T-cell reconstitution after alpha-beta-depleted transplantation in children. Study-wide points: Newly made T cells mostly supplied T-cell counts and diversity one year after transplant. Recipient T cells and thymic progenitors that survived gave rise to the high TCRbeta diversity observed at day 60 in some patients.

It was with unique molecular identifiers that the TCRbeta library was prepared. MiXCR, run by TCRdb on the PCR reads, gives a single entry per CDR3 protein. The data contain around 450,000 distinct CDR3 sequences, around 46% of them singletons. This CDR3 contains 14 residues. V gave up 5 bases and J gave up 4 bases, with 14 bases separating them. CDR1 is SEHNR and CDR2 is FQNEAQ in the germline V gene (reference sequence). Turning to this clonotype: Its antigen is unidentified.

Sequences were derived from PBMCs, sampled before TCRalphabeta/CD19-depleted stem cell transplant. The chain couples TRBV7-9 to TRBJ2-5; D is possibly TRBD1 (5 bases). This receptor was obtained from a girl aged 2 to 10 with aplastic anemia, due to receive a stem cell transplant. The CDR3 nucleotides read TGTGCCAGCAGCCCCGTCGCAGGGCGAGAGACCCAGTACTTC. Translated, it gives CASSPVAGRETQYF.